This TCR beta chain was sequenced for a study of shared clonotypes between healthy human individuals. On the study more broadly: Donor ages ranged 18 to 49 years: two women, a few men. Whole-study results and caveats: Despite large depth, sorted-subset datasets appeared incompletely sequenced. Sharing across a few donors was seen in 4% to 6.5% of naive CD4 clonotypes.

Libraries were prepared by immunoSEQ multiplex PCR; TCRdb keeps only in-frame clonotypes and omits some of them. This table has 1.5 million to 2.5 million clones, approximately 94% appearing once. The CDR3 is 13 residues long. Trimming stripped 1 base from V and 7 bases from J, with 11 bases between. CDR1 MGHRA and CDR2 YSYEKL come from the germline V gene. Naivety among CD8 cells was defined by CD45RO negativity and positive CCR7 selection, thereby excluding terminally differentiated effector memory CD45RA+ cells. Notes on this clone: Its antigen is unidentified.

The clonotype originates from a man younger than 35 in good health. Sequencing input: naive CD8+ T cells sorted from blood. This chain uses TRBV4-1 with TRBJ2-7; D gene ambiguous. CDR3 sequence: CASSQGPDGEQYF. The CDR3, as DNA: TGCGCCAGCAGCCAAGGTCCAGATGGGGAGCAGTACTTC.